The present TCR beta chain was sequenced within a study of blood T cell repertoires in COVID-19. Study details: From T cells, B-cell-depleted T cells, or PBMCs came the material, which was cDNA or gDNA.

Only in-frame clones appear in the TCRdb table, and some are missing; sequencing was by immunoSEQ multiplex PCR. The profile shows roughly 170,000 clones, 80% to 90% of them singletons. The CDR3 consists of 14 residues. Germline CDR1 KGHDR, CDR2 SFDVKD. V shed 6 bases and J 0 bases; nucleotides not matched to a gene: 1. The TCR sequence derives from a man between 65 and 79 years old with active or convalescent COVID-19. Input material: peripheral blood. V usage is TRBV24-1 and J usage is TRBJ2-1; 7 nucleotides align to TRBD2. The CDR3, as DNA: TGTGCCACCAGTCCGGGGGGCTCCTACAATGAGCAGTTCTTC. Protein: CATSPGGSYNEQFF.